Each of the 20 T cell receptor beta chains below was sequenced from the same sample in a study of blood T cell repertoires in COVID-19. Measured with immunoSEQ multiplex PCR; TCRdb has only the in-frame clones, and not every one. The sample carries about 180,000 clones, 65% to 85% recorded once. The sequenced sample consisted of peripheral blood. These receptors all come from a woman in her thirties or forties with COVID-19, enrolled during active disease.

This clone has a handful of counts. The CDR3 coding sequence is TGTGCCAGCAGTGCTAGGTATAGCAATCAGCCCCAGCATTTT. This sequence encodes CASSARYSNQPQHF. This chain uses TRBV2 with TRBJ1-5; unclear D gene. Trimming left V 4 bases short and J 0 bases short, with 7 bases between. This CDR3 spans 14 amino acids. Germline assignment: CDR1 SNHLY and CDR2 FYNNEI.

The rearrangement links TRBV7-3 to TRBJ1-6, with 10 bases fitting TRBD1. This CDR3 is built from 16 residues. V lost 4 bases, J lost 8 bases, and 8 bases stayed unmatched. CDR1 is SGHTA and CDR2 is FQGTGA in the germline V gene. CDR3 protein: CASSSGTGVSDSPLHF. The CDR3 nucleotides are TGTGCCAGCAGCTCCGGGACAGGGGTTTCGGATTCACCCCTCCACTTT. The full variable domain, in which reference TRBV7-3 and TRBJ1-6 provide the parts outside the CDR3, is GAGVSQTPSNKVTEKGKYVELRCDPISGHTALYWYRQSLGQGPEFLIYFQGTGAADDSGLPNDRFFAVRPEGSVSTLKIQRTERGDSAVYLCASSSGTGVSDSPLHFGNGTRLTVT.

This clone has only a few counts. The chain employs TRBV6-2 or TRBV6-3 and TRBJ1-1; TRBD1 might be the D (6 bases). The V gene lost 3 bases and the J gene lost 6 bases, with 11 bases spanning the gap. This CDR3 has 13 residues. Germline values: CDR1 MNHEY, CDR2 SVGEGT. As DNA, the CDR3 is TGTGCCAGCAGTTATCCGGGGGGCCCTGAAGCTTTCTTT. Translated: CASSYPGGPEAFF.

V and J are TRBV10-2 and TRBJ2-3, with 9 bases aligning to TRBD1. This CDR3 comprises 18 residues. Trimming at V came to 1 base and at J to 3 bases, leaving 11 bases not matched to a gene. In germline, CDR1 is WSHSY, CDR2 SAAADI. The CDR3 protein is CASSELGQGIMGTDTQYF. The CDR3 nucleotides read TGCGCCAGCAGTGAGTTGGGACAGGGCATTATGGGGACAGATACGCAGTATTTT.

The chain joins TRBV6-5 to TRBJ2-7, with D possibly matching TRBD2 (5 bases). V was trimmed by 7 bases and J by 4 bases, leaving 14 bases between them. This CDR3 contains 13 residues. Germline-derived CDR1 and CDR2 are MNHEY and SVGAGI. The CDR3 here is CASNRGGDYEQYF. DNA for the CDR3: TGTGCCAGCAATCGGGGTGGGGATTACGAGCAGTACTTC.

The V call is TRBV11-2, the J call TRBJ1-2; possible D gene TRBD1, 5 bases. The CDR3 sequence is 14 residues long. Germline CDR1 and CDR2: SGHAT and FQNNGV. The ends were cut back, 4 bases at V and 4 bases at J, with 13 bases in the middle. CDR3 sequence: CASSSAGGGYGYTF. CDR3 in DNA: TGTGCCAGCAGCTCAGCCGGGGGGGGCTATGGCTACACCTTC. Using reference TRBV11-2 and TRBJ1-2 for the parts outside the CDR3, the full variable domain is EAGVAQSPRYKIIEKRQSVAFWCNPISGHATLYWYQQILGQGPKLLIQFQNNGVVDDSQLPKDRFSAERLKGVDSTLKIQPAKLEDSAVYLCASSSAGGGYGYTFGSGTRLTVV.

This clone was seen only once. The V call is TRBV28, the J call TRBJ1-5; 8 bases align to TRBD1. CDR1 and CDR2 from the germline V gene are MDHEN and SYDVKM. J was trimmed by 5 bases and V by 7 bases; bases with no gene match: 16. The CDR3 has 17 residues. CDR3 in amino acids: CASIPFYQTGGYQPQHF. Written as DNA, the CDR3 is TGTGCCAGCATCCCCTTCTACCAAACAGGGGGTTATCAGCCCCAGCATTTT.

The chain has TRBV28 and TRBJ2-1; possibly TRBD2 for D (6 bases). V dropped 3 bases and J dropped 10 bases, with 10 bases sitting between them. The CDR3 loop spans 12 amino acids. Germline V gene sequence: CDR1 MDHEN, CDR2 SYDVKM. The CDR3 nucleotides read TGTGCCAGCAGTTTGGGACTGACAGAGCAGTTCTTC. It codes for CASSLGLTEQFF. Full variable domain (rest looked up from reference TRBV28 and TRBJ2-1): DVKVTQSSRYLVKRTGEKVFLECVQDMDHENMFWYRQDPGLGLRLIYFSYDVKMKEKGDIPEGYSVSREKKERFSLILESASTNQTSMYLCASSLGLTEQFFGPGTRLTVL.

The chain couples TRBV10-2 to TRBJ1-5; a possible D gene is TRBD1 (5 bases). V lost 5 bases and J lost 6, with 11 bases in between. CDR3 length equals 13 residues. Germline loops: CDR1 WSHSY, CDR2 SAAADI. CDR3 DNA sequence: TGCGCCAGCAGTCCTCAGGGTCCTCAGCCCCAGCATTTT. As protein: CASSPQGPQPQHF.

The CDR3 nucleotides are TGCGCCAGCAGCCCGGGACTAGTCCAAGAGACCCAGTACTTC. Translation: CASSPGLVQETQYF. The chain links TRBV5-1 to TRBJ2-5, with 8 bases that match TRBD2. Germline CDR1 SGHRS, CDR2 YFSETQ. The junction had 3 bases not matched to a gene; V was cut back by 4 bases and J by 1 base. The CDR3 contains 14 residues. Drawing the rest from reference TRBV5-1 and TRBJ2-5, the complete variable domain is KAGVTQTPRYLIKTRGQQVTLSCSPISGHRSVSWYQQTPGQGLQFLFEYFSETQRNKGNFPGRFSGRQFSNSRSEMNVSTLELGDSALYLCASSPGLVQETQYFGPGTRLLVL.

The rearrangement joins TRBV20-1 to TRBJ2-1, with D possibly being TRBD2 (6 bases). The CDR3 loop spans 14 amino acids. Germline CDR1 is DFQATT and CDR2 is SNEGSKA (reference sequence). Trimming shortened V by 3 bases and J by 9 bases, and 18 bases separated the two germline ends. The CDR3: CSASLAEGPFEQFF. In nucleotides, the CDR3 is TGCAGTGCTAGTCTGGCGGAGGGGCCATTTGAGCAGTTCTTC.

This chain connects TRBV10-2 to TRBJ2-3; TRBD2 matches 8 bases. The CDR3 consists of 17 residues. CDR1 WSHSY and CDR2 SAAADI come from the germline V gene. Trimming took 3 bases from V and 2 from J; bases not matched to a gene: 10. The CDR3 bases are TGCGCCAGCAGTGATACCAGCGGGAGTCAATACACAGATACGCAGTATTTT. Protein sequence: CASSDTSGSQYTDTQYF.

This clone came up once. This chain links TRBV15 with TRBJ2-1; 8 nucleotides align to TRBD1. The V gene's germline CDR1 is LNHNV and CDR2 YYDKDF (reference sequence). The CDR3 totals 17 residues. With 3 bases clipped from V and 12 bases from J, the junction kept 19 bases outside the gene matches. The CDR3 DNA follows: TGTGCCACCAGCAGTCTGGGCGGGACAGGATACCGGTTTCTGCAGTTCTTC. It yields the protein CATSSLGGTGYRFLQFF.

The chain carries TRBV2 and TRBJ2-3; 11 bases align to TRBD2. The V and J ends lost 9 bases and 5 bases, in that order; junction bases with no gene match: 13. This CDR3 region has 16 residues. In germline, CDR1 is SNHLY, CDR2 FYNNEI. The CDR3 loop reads CARAYLAGGLEDTQYF. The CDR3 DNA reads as TGTGCCAGAGCCTACTTAGCGGGGGGGCTGGAAGATACGCAGTATTTT.

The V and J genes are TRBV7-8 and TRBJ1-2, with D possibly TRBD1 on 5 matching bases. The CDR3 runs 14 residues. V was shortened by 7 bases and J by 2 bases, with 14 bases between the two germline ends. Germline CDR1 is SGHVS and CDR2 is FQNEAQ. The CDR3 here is CASTPYGGNYGYTF. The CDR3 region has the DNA TGTGCCAGCACCCCTTACGGGGGGAACTATGGCTACACCTTC.

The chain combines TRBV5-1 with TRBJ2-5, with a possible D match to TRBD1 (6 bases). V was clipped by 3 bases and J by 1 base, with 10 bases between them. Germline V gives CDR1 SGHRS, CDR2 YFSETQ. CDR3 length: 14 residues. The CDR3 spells CASSSPGVQETQYF. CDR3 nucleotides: TGCGCCAGCAGCTCGCCAGGGGTCCAAGAGACCCAGTACTTC.

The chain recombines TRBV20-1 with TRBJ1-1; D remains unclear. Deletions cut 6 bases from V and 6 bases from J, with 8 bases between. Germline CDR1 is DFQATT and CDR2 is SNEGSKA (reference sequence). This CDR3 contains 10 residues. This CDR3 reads CSAAMAEAFF. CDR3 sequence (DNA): TGCAGTGCCGCGATGGCTGAAGCTTTCTTT.

As DNA, the CDR3 is TGTGCCACCAGTGATTTGGGGACAGGTCTTCTCCTCTCTGGGGCCAACGTCCTGACTTTC. This encodes CATSDLGTGLLLSGANVLTF. The chain is built from TRBV24-1 and TRBJ2-6, with 8 nucleotides matching TRBD1. V dropped 0 bases and J dropped 0; count of bases not matched to a gene: 9. This CDR3 region has 20 residues. Germline V gives CDR1 KGHDR, CDR2 SFDVKD.

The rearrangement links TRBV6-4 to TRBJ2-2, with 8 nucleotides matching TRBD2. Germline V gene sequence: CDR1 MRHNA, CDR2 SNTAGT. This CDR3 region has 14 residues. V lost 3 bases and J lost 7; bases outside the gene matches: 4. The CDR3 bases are TGTGCCAGCAGTGAAGCGGGAGATAACGGGGAGCTGTTTTTT. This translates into CASSEAGDNGELFF.

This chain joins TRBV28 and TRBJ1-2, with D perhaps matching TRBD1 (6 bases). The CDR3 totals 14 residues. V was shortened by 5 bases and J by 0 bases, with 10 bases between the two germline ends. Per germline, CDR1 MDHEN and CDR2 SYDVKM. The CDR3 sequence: CASSQGSANYGYTF. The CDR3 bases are TGTGCCAGCAGTCAGGGGTCCGCTAACTATGGCTACACCTTC.